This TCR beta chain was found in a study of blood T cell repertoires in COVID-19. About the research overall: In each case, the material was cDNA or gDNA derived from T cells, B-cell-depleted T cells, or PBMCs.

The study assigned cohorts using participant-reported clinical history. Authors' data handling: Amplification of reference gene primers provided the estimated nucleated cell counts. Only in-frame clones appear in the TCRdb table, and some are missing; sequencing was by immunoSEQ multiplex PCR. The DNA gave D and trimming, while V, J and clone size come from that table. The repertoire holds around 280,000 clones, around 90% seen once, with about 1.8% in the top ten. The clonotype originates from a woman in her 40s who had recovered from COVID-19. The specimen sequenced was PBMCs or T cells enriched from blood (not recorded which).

The CDR3 here is CASSLRLATSYEQYF. DNA for the CDR3: TGTGCCAGCAGCTTAAGACTAGCGACCTCCTACGAGCAGTACTTC. The V call is TRBV7-2, the J call TRBJ2-7, with 8 nucleotides matching TRBD2. Germline V lookup: CDR1 SGHTA, CDR2 FQGNSA. This CDR3 has 15 residues. V was pared by 2 bases and J by 0 bases, with 3 bases of the junction left unmatched.